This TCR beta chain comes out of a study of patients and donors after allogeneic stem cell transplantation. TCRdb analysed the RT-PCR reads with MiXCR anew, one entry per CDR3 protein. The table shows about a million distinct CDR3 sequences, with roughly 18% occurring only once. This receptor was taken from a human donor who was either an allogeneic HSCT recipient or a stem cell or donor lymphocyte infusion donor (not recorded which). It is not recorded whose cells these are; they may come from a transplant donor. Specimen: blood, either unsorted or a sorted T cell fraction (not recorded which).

DNA of the CDR3: TGTGCCACCAGTGATACGGGGCGGGGGGCCAACGTCCTGACTTTC. It specifies CATSDTGRGANVLTF. V gene TRBV24-1 combines with J gene TRBJ2-6; D is tentatively TRBD1 or TRBD2 (5 bases each). From germline, CDR1 is KGHDR and CDR2 SFDVKD. The germline V and J ends were trimmed by 3 bases and 4 bases, with 9 bases remaining between them. CDR3 length equals 15 residues.